The 29 T cell receptor beta chains in this list originate from one sample, sequenced in a study of Ad26.COV2.S vaccination and SARS-CoV-2 variants. Treatment specified: 15 to 20 received Ad26.COV2.S at low or high dose, single or two shots; five or six received placebo; per-sample allocation not given. After the first vaccine or placebo injection, samples were drawn on day 63. Clones were sequenced by immunoSEQ multiplex PCR, and TCRdb holds only the in-frame ones, with some missing. The profile shows roughly 350,000 clones, 75% to 90% of them singletons. Specimen: peripheral blood, collected in a trial of Ad26.COV2.S vaccine versus placebo. The receptors were gathered from a person between 18 and 65 years old who received the Ad26.COV2.S COVID-19 vaccine or a placebo.

This clone was recorded once. The chain has TRBV7-9 and TRBJ2-1; D possibly matches TRBD1 or TRBD2 (5 bases each). This CDR3 has 14 amino acids. Looked up from germline, CDR1 is SEHNR and CDR2 is FQNEAQ (reference sequence). Trimming removed 4 bases at V and 8 bases at J, with 15 bases between. The CDR3 sequence: CASSSPGAGDEQFF. CDR3 DNA sequence: TGTGCCAGCAGCTCCCCCGGGGCCGGGGATGAGCAGTTCTTC. Filled out from reference TRBV7-9 and TRBJ2-1, the complete variable domain reads DTGVSQNPRHKITKRGQNVTFRCDPISEHNRLYWYRQTLGQGPEFLTYFQNEAQLEKSRLLSDRFSAERPKGSFSTLEIQRTEQGDSAMYLCASSSPGAGDEQFFGPGTRLTVL.

The chain uses TRBV7-2 and TRBJ1-3; D unresolved. Trimming cost V 5 bases and J 0 bases, with 11 bases left between them. The CDR3 runs to 15 residues. Germline values: CDR1 SGHTA, CDR2 FQGNSA. CDR3 in amino acids: CASSPGRGSGNTIYF. Written as DNA, the CDR3 is TGTGCCAGCAGCCCAGGACGGGGCTCTGGAAACACCATATATTTT.

The genes are TRBV2 and TRBJ2-7, with 7 nucleotides matching TRBD1. The V gene end was trimmed by 4 bases and the J gene end by 6 bases; junction bases not matched to a gene: 6. The CDR3 consists of 13 residues. Per the germline V gene, CDR1 is SNHLY and CDR2 is FYNNEI. The chain's CDR3 is CASSAGTDREQYF. CDR3 bases: TGTGCCAGCAGTGCCGGGACAGATCGCGAGCAGTACTTC. Based on the CDR3 plus reference TRBV2 and TRBJ2-7, the full variable domain is EPEVTQTPSHQVTQMGQEVILRCVPISNHLYFYWYRQILGQKVEFLVSFYNNEISEKSEIFDDQFSVERPDGSNFTLKIRSTKLEDSAMYFCASSAGTDREQYFGPGTRLTVT.

The rearrangement links TRBV9 to TRBJ1-4; possibly TRBD1 for D (5 bases). The CDR3 runs to 13 residues. CDR1 SGDLS and CDR2 YYNGEE come from the germline V gene. V gave up 0 bases and J gave up 8 bases, with 8 bases separating them. CDR3: CASSVGTREKLFF. For the CDR3, the DNA is TGTGCCAGCAGCGTAGGGACAAGAGAAAAACTGTTTTTT.

This sequence joins TRBV5-1 and TRBJ2-1; 7 bases fit TRBD2. After removal of 3 bases from V and 7 bases from J, the junction contained 13 bases not matched to a gene. The germline V gene encodes CDR1 SGHRS and CDR2 YFSETQ. The CDR3 runs 16 residues. CDR3 bases: TGCGCCAGCAGCTCGAGGGACGCTACCGGGGGGAATGAGCAGTTCTTC. This codes for CASSSRDATGGNEQFF.

V is TRBV5-1 and J is TRBJ2-3; maybe TRBD1 (6 bases). This CDR3 has 16 residues. Between the trimmed V and J ends, which lost 1 base and 4 bases, there was a span of 16 bases. The germline CDR1 and CDR2 sequences are SGHRS and YFSETQ. The CDR3 coding sequence is TGCGCCAGCAGCTTGACCACAGGGTTTGTTGCAGATACGCAGTATTTT. Its protein is CASSLTTGFVADTQYF.

V usage is TRBV6-1 and J usage is TRBJ2-1; TRBD2 is a possible D gene (7 bases). CDR3 size: 15 residues. Germline V CDR1 and CDR2: MNHNS, SASEGT. The germline V and J ends were trimmed by 1 base and 8 bases, with 15 bases remaining between them. The CDR3 DNA sequence: TGTGCCAGCAGTGAAGATGGGGGGGGGCCCGATGAGCAGTTCTTC. Protein: CASSEDGGGPDEQFF.

The chain uses TRBV29-1 and TRBJ2-2; the D is unclear. V shed 1 base and J shed 7 bases, with 4 bases lying between them. CDR3 length: 11 amino acids. Germline CDR1 and CDR2: SQVTM and ANQGSEA. The CDR3 coding sequence is TGCAGCGTTGAAGTGGGCGGGGAGCTGTTTTTT. Translation gives CSVEVGGELFF.

The rearrangement joins TRBV6-5 to TRBJ1-1; unclear D gene. This CDR3 is 14 amino acids long. Germline V CDR1 and CDR2: MNHEY, SVGAGI. Trimming stripped 6 bases from V and 2 bases from J, with 13 bases between. The DNA of the CDR3 is TGTGCCAGCAGCCAAGCGATAGATAACACTGAAGCTTTCTTT. Translated: CASSQAIDNTEAFF.

The chain uses TRBV25-1 and TRBJ1-6; D may be TRBD1 (5 bases). Germline CDR1 and CDR2: MGHDK and SYGVNS. The CDR3 is 12 amino acids. V shed 4 bases and J shed 11 bases, with 9 bases lying between them. The CDR3 sequence: CASSGGSPPLHF. In DNA, the CDR3 is TGTGCCAGCAGTGGGGGGTCTCCACCCCTCCACTTT.

The chain carries TRBV29-1 and TRBJ1-2; 7 bases agree with TRBD1. The V and J ends lost 4 bases and 8 bases, in that order; junction bases with no gene match: 7. The CDR3 loop spans 12 amino acids. Per the germline V gene, CDR1 is SQVTM and CDR2 is ANQGSEA. The CDR3 region is CSVGGQTWGYTF. CDR3 nucleotides: TGCAGCGTTGGGGGACAGACCTGGGGCTACACCTTC. Using reference TRBV29-1 and TRBJ1-2 for the parts outside the CDR3, the full variable domain is SAVISQKPSRDICQRGTSLTIQCQVDSQVTMMFWYRQQPGQSLTLIATANQGSEATYESGFVIDKFPISRPNLTFSTLTVSNMSPEDSSIYLCSVGGQTWGYTFGSGTRLTVV.

V is TRBV5-4 and J is TRBJ2-7, with D perhaps given as TRBD1 or TRBD2 (5 bases each). CDR1 SGHNT and CDR2 YYREEE come from the germline V gene (reference sequence). Trimming took 3 bases from V and 6 from J, leaving 13 bases between them. This CDR3 contains 13 residues. The CDR3 loop reads CASSYQGRVEQYF. Here the CDR3 DNA reads TGTGCCAGCAGCTACCAGGGACGAGTCGAGCAGTACTTC.

This clone was detected a few times. The V gene is TRBV13, the J gene TRBJ1-1, with D perhaps TRBD1 (5 bases). In germline, CDR1 is PRHDT, CDR2 FYEKMQ (reference sequence). V was pared by 1 base and J by 4 bases, with 19 bases between. This CDR3 is built from 17 residues. CDR3 sequence (DNA): TGTGCCAGCAGCTTAGTCGGTTTCGGGGGAAAGAGCACTGAAGCTTTCTTT. Its translation is CASSLVGFGGKSTEAFF.

This clone was counted between two and nine times. The chain carries TRBV29-1 and TRBJ1-1; no definite D call. V was trimmed by 6 bases and J by 8 bases, leaving 13 bases between them. CDR3 size: 11 residues. Germline loops: CDR1 SQVTM, CDR2 ANQGSEA. CDR3 nucleotide sequence: TGCAGCGTGTATCGGGGTGAAGAAGCTTTCTTT. As protein: CSVYRGEEAFF.

The chain employs TRBV7-2 and TRBJ2-1; maybe TRBD2 (5 bases). The V and J ends lost 5 bases and 1 base respectively, with 15 bases between them. The germline CDR1 and CDR2 sequences are SGHTA and FQGNSA. The CDR3 is 16 residues long. CDR3 nucleotides: TGTGCCAGCAGCGTCAATAGCGACCTGTCCTACAATGAGCAGTTCTTC. Translated, it gives CASSVNSDLSYNEQFF. Drawing the rest from reference TRBV7-2 and TRBJ2-1, the complete variable domain is GAGVSQSPSNKVTEKGKDVELRCDPISGHTALYWYRQSLGQGLEFLIYFQGNSAPDKSGLPSDRFSAERTGGSVSTLTIQRTQQEDSAVYLCASSVNSDLSYNEQFFGPGTRLTVL.

This rearrangement joins TRBV3-1 (or the pseudogene TRBV3-2) to TRBJ2-7; D ambiguous. The CDR3 contains 14 residues. V was shortened by 1 base and J by 2 bases, with 9 bases between the two germline ends. From germline, CDR1 is LGHDT and CDR2 YNNKEL (reference sequence). The CDR3: CASSQAPHAYEQYF. DNA for the CDR3: TGTGCCAGCAGCCAAGCCCCGCATGCCTACGAGCAGTACTTC.

V gene TRBV29-1 combines with J gene TRBJ2-7, with D perhaps TRBD1 or TRBD2 (6 bases each). Trimming took 1 base from V and 5 from J, leaving 15 bases between them. Germline CDR1 reads SQVTM; CDR2 reads ANQGSEA. This CDR3 contains 14 residues. CDR3 sequence (DNA): TGCAGCGTTGAAGGTCGTCGGGGGCTTGACGAGCAGTACTTC. It yields the protein CSVEGRRGLDEQYF.

The chain joins TRBV18 to TRBJ1-2; D is possibly TRBD1 (5 bases). Germline CDR1 and CDR2: KGHSH and LQKENI. V lost 2 bases, J lost 4 bases, and 8 bases lay in between. The CDR3 contains 13 residues. This CDR3 reads CASSPGTLYGYTF. The CDR3 DNA reads as TGTGCCAGCTCACCAGGGACGCTCTATGGCTACACCTTC.

The chain recombines TRBV5-1 with TRBJ2-1; 16 nucleotides line up with TRBD2. The CDR3 consists of 18 residues. The germline V gene has CDR1 SGHRS and CDR2 YFSETQ. Trimming removed 4 bases from V and 0 bases from J; junction bases left unmatched: 4. The CDR3 DNA reads TGCGCCAGCAGCATCGGGACTAGCGGGAGGGACTCCTACAATGAGCAGTTCTTC. Amino acid sequence: CASSIGTSGRDSYNEQFF. The full variable domain, completed using reference TRBV5-1 and TRBJ2-1, is KAGVTQTPRYLIKTRGQQVTLSCSPISGHRSVSWYQQTPGQGLQFLFEYFSETQRNKGNFPGRFSGRQFSNSRSEMNVSTLELGDSALYLCASSIGTSGRDSYNEQFFGPGTRLTVL.

The rearrangement uses TRBV5-1 and TRBJ2-5; tentative D call: TRBD1 (6 bases). Trimming took off 2 bases at V and 4 bases at J, with 15 bases between the two ends. The CDR3 consists of 15 residues. The germline gives CDR1 SGHRS, CDR2 YFSETQ. In nucleotides, the CDR3 is TGCGCCAGCAGCTTAGGGCCGGGGACACCAGAGACCCAGTACTTC. Its protein is CASSLGPGTPETQYF.

The genes are TRBV29-1 and TRBJ2-1, with 10 bases that match TRBD1. The germline CDR1 and CDR2 sequences are SQVTM and ANQGSEA. With V trimmed by 6 bases and J by 9 bases, 11 bases remained unmatched. This CDR3 is 14 amino acids long. For the CDR3, the DNA is TGCAGCGTCCCCCGGGACAGGGGATCGAGTGAGCAGTTCTTC. Encoded protein: CSVPRDRGSSEQFF.

The J gene is TRBJ2-7, the V gene TRBV18; 9 nucleotides line up with TRBD1. This CDR3 contains 15 residues. The J segment lost 4 bases and the V segment lost 6 bases, leaving 10 bases of the junction unmatched. CDR1 and CDR2 (germline): KGHSH, LQKENI. The CDR3 here is CASSLGQGISYEQYF. In DNA form, the CDR3 reads TGTGCCAGCTCTCTAGGACAGGGGATATCATACGAGCAGTACTTC.

This chain links TRBV6-5 with TRBJ1-5; a possible D gene is TRBD1 (5 bases). V lost 6 bases to trimming and J lost 3 bases, with 15 bases between them. CDR1 and CDR2 from the germline V gene are MNHEY and SVGAGI. This CDR3 has 15 residues. CDR3 in DNA: TGTGCCAGCAGGATACAGGTGCTATCCAATCAGCCCCAGCATTTT. It specifies CASRIQVLSNQPQHF.

This clone was detected only once. In DNA, the CDR3 is TGTGCCAGCAGCTTAGACGGCCCCACCGGGGAGCTGTTTTTT. It codes for CASSLDGPTGELFF. The V call is TRBV11-2, the J call TRBJ2-2, with D unresolved. V was trimmed by 0 bases and J by 4 bases, leaving 6 bases between them. The CDR3 spans 14 residues. Germline V gene data show CDR1 as SGHAT and CDR2 as FQNNGV.

V is TRBV5-4 and J is TRBJ2-5; D is unclear. The germline V gene has CDR1 SGHNT and CDR2 YYREEE (reference sequence). V was clipped by 1 base and J by 5 bases, with 9 bases between them. The CDR3 is 13 residues long. This CDR3 is CASSLWVGETQYF. CDR3 bases: TGTGCCAGCAGCTTGTGGGTAGGGGAGACCCAGTACTTC.

The V gene is TRBV7-6, the J gene TRBJ2-1; tentative D call: TRBD2 (5 bases). This CDR3 comprises 16 residues. The V end was cut by 5 bases, the J end by 0 bases, with 14 bases between. Germline V gene lookup returns CDR1 SGHVS and CDR2 FNYEAQ. The CDR3 nucleotides read TGTGCCAGCAGCCTAATAGCGTCGGGCTCCTACAATGAGCAGTTCTTC. It codes for CASSLIASGSYNEQFF.

The chain is built from TRBV9 and TRBJ2-3, with D perhaps being TRBD1 or TRBD2 (5 bases each). In germline, CDR1 is SGDLS, CDR2 YYNGEE. V lost 4 bases and J 0 bases, leaving 15 bases between the germline ends. The CDR3 is 16 residues long. CDR3 in amino acids: CASSPRGRTSTDTQYF. The CDR3, as DNA: TGTGCCAGCAGCCCTAGGGGTCGGACTAGCACAGATACGCAGTATTTT.

The V and J genes are TRBV11-1 and TRBJ2-7, with TRBD2 matching over 7 bases. This CDR3 is 15 amino acids long. With V trimmed by 0 bases and J by 3 bases, 5 bases remained unmatched. Germline V gene sequence: CDR1 SGHAT, CDR2 FQDESV (reference sequence). The CDR3 bases are TGTGCCAGCAGCTTAGCGGATGGACTAGTCTACGAGCAGTACTTC. Its translation: CASSLADGLVYEQYF.

This chain uses TRBV19 with TRBJ2-2; tentatively, D is TRBD1 (7 bases). Trimming took off 7 bases at V and 2 bases at J, with 26 bases between the two ends. Germline CDR1 reads LNHDA; CDR2 reads SQIVND (reference sequence). The CDR3 is made up of 19 amino acids. DNA of the CDR3: TGTGCCAGTAACCGGGGGAGGAGGGGGCGATTGACCAACACCGGGGAGCTGTTTTTT. As protein: CASNRGRRGRLTNTGELFF.